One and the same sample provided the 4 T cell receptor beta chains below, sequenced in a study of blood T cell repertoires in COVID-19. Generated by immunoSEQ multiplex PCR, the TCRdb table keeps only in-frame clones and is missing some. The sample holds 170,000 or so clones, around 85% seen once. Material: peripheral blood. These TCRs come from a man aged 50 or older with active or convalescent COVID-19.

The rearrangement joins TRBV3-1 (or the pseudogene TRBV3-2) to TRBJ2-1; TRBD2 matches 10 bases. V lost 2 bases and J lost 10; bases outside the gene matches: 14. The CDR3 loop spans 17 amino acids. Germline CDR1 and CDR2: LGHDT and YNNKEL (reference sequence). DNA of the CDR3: TGTGCCAGCAGCCAATGGGGGACTAGCGCCTCCTCCACCGAGCAGTTCTTC. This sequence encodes CASSQWGTSASSTEQFF.

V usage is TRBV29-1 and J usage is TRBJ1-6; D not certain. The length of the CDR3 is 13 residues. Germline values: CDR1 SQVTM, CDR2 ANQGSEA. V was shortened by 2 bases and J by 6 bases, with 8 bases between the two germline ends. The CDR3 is CSVELQSNSPLHF. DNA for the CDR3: TGCAGCGTTGAACTACAGAGTAATTCACCCCTCCACTTT.

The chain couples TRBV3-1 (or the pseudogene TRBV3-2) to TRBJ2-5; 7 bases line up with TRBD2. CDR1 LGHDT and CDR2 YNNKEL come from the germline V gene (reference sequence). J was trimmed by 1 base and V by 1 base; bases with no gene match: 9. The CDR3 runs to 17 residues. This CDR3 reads CASSQGWAAGPQETQYF. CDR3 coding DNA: TGTGCCAGCAGCCAAGGTTGGGCAGCGGGGCCCCAAGAGACCCAGTACTTC.

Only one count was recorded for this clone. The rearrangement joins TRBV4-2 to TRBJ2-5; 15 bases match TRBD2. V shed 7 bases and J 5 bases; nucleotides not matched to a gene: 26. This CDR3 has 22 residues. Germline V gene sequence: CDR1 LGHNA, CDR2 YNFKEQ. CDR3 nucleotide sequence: TGTGCCAGCACCCCCCGGGGCGGACCACCCCGGACTAGCGGGGGGGCTCGGGAGACCCAGTACTTC. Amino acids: CASTPRGGPPRTSGGARETQYF.